This entry lists 7 T cell receptor beta chains sequenced from one sample in a study of T cell responses to AZD1222 COVID-19 vaccine. Libraries were prepared by immunoSEQ multiplex PCR; TCRdb keeps only in-frame clonotypes and omits some of them. The sample lists about 83,000 clones; about 83% were seen once. This specimen was peripheral blood, taken on day 0 of AZD1222 vaccination. The receptors were sampled from an adult in good health.

The V gene is TRBV7-3, the J gene TRBJ2-1; 13 bases are shared with TRBD2. Germline CDR1 reads SGHTA; CDR2 reads FQGTGA. V gave up 5 bases and J gave up 9 bases; unmatched junction bases: 13. This CDR3 comprises 17 residues. CDR3 bases: TGTGCCAGCAGCCCCCCCGCCGGGACTAGCGGGGTAGTTGAGCAGTTCTTC. Amino acids: CASSPPAGTSGVVEQFF.

V usage is TRBV29-1 and J usage is TRBJ1-2; 8 bases agree with TRBD1. From germline, CDR1 is SQVTM and CDR2 ANQGSEA. CDR3 size: 13 residues. The V and J ends lost 7 bases and 0 bases, in that order; junction bases with no gene match: 4. The CDR3 is CSADRGSNYGYTF. CDR3 bases: TGCAGCGCTGACAGGGGCTCTAACTATGGCTACACCTTC.

V gene TRBV18 combines with J gene TRBJ2-2; either TRBD1 or TRBD2 may supply D (6 bases each). The CDR3 sequence is 15 residues long. The germline V and J ends were trimmed by 1 base and 5 bases, with 11 bases remaining between them. Germline CDR1 and CDR2: KGHSH and LQKENI. CDR3 in amino acids: CASSPLGGQTGELFF. In DNA form, the CDR3 reads TGTGCCAGCTCACCACTCGGGGGACAAACCGGGGAGCTGTTTTTT.

The gene calls are TRBV5-5 and TRBJ2-7, with 15 bases fitting TRBD2. The V gene's germline CDR1 is SGHKS and CDR2 YYEKEE (reference sequence). J was trimmed by 4 bases and V by 6 bases; bases with no gene match: 5. This CDR3 has 15 amino acids. CDR3 in DNA: TGTGCCAGCACCCGGACTAGCGGGAGGGGATACGAGCAGTACTTC. It codes for CASTRTSGRGYEQYF.

This sequence joins TRBV11-2 and TRBJ2-5; 10 bases line up with TRBD2. J was trimmed by 4 bases and V by 3 bases; bases with no gene match: 8. There are 16 residues in the CDR3. Germline V gene lookup returns CDR1 SGHAT and CDR2 FQNNGV. The CDR3 nucleotides are TGTGCCAGCAGCTTGGGGAGGACTAGCGGCGGAGAGACCCAGTACTTC. It codes for CASSLGRTSGGETQYF.

The rearrangement joins TRBV5-1 to TRBJ2-3; possibly TRBD1 or TRBD2 for D (5 bases each). The CDR3 loop spans 15 amino acids. Germline V CDR1 and CDR2: SGHRS, YFSETQ. V shed 3 bases and J shed 0 bases, with 11 bases lying between them. DNA for the CDR3: TGCGCCAGCAGCTCGAGGGACCTTAGCACAGATACGCAGTATTTT. Its protein product is CASSSRDLSTDTQYF.

The chain has TRBV13 and TRBJ2-5, with unresolved D. This CDR3 has 13 amino acids. Trimming pared 1 base from V and 5 bases from J, leaving 8 bases between. Germline V gene sequence: CDR1 PRHDT, CDR2 FYEKMQ (reference sequence). In DNA, the CDR3 is TGTGCCAGCAGCTTAGTGGGCTCGGAGACCCAGTACTTC. Translated, it gives CASSLVGSETQYF.